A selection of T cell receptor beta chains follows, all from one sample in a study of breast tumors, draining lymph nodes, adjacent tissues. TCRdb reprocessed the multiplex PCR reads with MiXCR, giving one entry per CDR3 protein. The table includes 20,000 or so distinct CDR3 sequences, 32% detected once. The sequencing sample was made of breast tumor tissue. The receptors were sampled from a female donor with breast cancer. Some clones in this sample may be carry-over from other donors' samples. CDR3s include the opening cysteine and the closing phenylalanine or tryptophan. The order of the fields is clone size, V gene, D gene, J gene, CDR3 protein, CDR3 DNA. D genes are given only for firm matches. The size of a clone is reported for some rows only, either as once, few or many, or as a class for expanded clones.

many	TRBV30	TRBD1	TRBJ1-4	CAWSEGQGGGEKLFF	TGTGCCTGGAGTGAGGGACAGGGTGGGGGCGAAAAACTGTTTTTT
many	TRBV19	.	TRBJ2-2	CASSLRVDAGELFF	TGTGCCAGTAGCCTAAGAGTAGACGCCGGGGAGCTGTTTTTT
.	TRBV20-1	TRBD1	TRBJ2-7	CGSGQASEQYF	TGCGGAAGCGGACAGGCGTCCGAGCAGTACTTC
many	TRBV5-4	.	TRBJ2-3	CASSSGASNRDTQYF	TGTGCCAGCAGCTCGGGTGCCTCCAATCGAGATACGCAGTATTTT
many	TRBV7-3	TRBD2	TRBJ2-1	CASSRTSGMYNEQFF	TGTGCCAGCAGCCGGACTAGCGGAATGTACAATGAGCAGTTCTTC
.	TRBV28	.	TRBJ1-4	CATLGGRLWEKLFF	TGTGCCACGCTCGGGGGCCGCCTTTGGGAAAAACTGTTTTTT
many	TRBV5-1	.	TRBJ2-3	CASSSGPTRGDTQYF	TGCGCCAGCAGCTCGGGACCGACCCGCGGAGATACGCAGTATTTT
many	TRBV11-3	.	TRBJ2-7	CASSFRATAVGEQYF	TGTGCCAGCAGCTTCCGGGCCACGGCCGTGGGCGAGCAGTACTTC
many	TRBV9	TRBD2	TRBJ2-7	CASSVDPGGTYEQYF	TGTGCCAGCAGCGTAGATCCGGGAGGCACCTACGAGCAGTACTTC
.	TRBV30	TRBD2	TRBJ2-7	CAWSVRTSGTRLGSDEQYF	TGTGCCTGGAGTGTAAGGACTAGCGGGACCCGTTTAGGGTCCGACGAGCAGTACTTC
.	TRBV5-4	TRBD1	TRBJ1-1	CASSSPLGQGGAFF	TGTGCCAGCAGCTCTCCATTAGGTCAGGGGGGGGCTTTCTTT
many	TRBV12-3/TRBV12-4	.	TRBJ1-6	CASSLQNSPLHF	TGTGCCAGCAGCCTACAGAATTCACCCCTCCACTTT
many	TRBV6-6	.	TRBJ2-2	CASSRGALFF	TGTGCCAGCAGTCGAGGGGCCCTGTTTTTT
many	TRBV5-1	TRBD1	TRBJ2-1	CASSSGTGGGEQFF	TGCGCCAGCAGCTCCGGGACAGGGGGTGGTGAGCAGTTCTTC
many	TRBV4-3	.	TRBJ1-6	CASSQDVAFRSSYNSPLHF	TGCGCCAGCAGCCAAGACGTAGCCTTTAGGAGCTCCTATAATTCACCCCTCCACTTT
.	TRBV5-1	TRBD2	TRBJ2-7	CASSPGLAVVYEQYF	TGCGCCAGCAGCCCCGGACTAGCGGTTGTCTACGAGCAGTACTTC
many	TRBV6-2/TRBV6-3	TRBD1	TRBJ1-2	CASSYLPGWDRGLHGYTF	TGTGCCAGCAGCTACCTGCCCGGATGGGACAGGGGGCTGCATGGCTACACCTTC
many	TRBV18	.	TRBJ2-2	CASSPSERLNTGELFF	TGTGCCAGCTCACCATCCGAGCGTCTGAACACCGGGGAGCTGTTTTTT
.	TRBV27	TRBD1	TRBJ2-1	CASSLSLGTDYNEQFF	TGTGCCAGCAGTTTATCGTTGGGGACAGACTACAATGAGCAGTTCTTC
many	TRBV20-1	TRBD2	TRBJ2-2	CSARDHRAGDTGELFF	TGCAGTGCTAGAGATCACCGAGCGGGGGACACCGGGGAGCTGTTTTTT
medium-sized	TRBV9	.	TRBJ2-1	CASSALAMNEQFF	TGTGCCAGCAGCGCCCTAGCGATGAATGAGCAGTTCTTC
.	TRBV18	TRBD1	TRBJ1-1	CASNTGQGAQTEAFF	TGTGCCAGCAATACGGGACAGGGGGCGCAAACTGAAGCTTTCTTT
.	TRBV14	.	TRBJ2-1	CASSQGSSHEQFF	TGTGCCAGCAGCCAGGGGAGCTCCCATGAGCAGTTCTTC
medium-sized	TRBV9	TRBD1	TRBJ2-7	CASSANPGQSYEQYF	TGTGCCAGCAGCGCAAATCCGGGACAGTCCTACGAGCAGTACTTC
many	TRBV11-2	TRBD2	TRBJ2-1	CASTVLGIAGEGEQFF	TGTGCCAGCACCGTACTGGGGATAGCGGGAGAGGGCGAGCAGTTCTTC
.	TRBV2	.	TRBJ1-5	CASSDRGYQPQHF	TGTGCCAGCTCCGACAGAGGCTATCAGCCCCAGCATTTT
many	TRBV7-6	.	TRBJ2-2	CASSLPTGRANTGELFF	TGTGCCAGCAGCCTACCAACGGGACGGGCGAACACCGGGGAGCTGTTTTTT
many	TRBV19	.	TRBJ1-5	CASSRGRNQPQHF	TGTGCCAGTAGTCGGGGGCGCAATCAGCCCCAGCATTTT
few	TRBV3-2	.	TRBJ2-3	CASSQEPPTDTQYF	TGTGCCAGCAGCCAAGAGCCCCCCACAGATACGCAGTATTTT
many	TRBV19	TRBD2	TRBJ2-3	CASSRGLGTDTQYF	TGTGCCAGTAGCCGAGGACTAGGCACAGATACGCAGTATTTT
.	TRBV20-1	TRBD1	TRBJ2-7	CSARDLGTGPTYEQYF	TGCAGTGCTAGAGACCTCGGGACAGGGCCCACCTACGAGCAGTACTTC
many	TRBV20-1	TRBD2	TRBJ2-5	CSARTSGRVGTQYF	TGCAGTGCTAGGACTAGCGGGAGGGTCGGGACCCAGTACTTC
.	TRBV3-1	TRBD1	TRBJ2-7	CASSPPGTGGHEQYF	TGTGCCAGCTCACCCCCCGGGACAGGGGGCCACGAGCAGTACTTC
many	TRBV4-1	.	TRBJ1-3	CASSPSTGSSGNTIYF	TGCGCCAGCAGCCCGTCAACAGGGTCGTCTGGAAACACCATATATTTT
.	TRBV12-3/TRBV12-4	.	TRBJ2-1	CASSLVVGGNNEQFF	TGTGCCAGCAGTTTAGTCGTGGGCGGGAACAATGAGCAGTTCTTC
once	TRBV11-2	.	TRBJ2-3	CASGKHSTDTQYF	TGTGCCAGCGGCAAACATTCCACAGATACGCAGTATTTT
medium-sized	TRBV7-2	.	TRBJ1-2	CASSLGLTGGYTF	TGTGCCAGCAGCTTAGGCCTAACGGGGGGCTACACCTTC
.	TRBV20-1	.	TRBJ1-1	CSARDPTGARALNTEAFF	TGCAGTGCTAGAGATCCGACAGGTGCAAGAGCCTTGAACACTGAAGCTTTCTTT
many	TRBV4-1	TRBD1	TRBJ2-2	CASSQKQGVGGELFF	TGCGCCAGCAGCCAAAAACAGGGGGTGGGCGGGGAGCTGTTTTTT
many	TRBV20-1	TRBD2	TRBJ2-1	CSVLGGGYNEQFF	TGCAGTGTTTTGGGGGGGGGCTACAATGAGCAGTTCTTC
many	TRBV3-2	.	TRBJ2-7	CASSQGQLALRRHEQYF	TGTGCCAGCAGCCAAGGGCAACTAGCGCTGAGAAGACACGAGCAGTACTTC
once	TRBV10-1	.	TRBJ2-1	CASSESLRGRGNEQFF	TGCGCCAGCAGTGAGTCCTTACGGGGGCGCGGCAATGAGCAGTTCTTC
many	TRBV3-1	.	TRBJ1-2	CASSPSMTRQTNYGYTF	TGTGCCAGCAGCCCATCGATGACCCGACAGACTAACTATGGCTACACCTTC
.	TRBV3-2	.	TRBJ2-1	CASSQDAGYEQFF	TGTGCCAGCAGCCAAGACGCAGGGTATGAGCAGTTCTTC
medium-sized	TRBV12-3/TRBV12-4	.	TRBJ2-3	CASSLSLDYRTDTQYF	TGTGCCAGCAGTTTAAGTTTGGACTATCGCACAGATACGCAGTATTTT
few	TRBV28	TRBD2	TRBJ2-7	CASSPLLAGGVNEQYF	TGTGCCAGCAGTCCCCTACTAGCGGGAGGGGTAAACGAGCAGTACTTC
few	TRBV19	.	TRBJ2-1	CASSNPGGAYNEQFF	TGTGCCAGTAGTAACCCAGGGGGGGCCTACAATGAGCAGTTCTTC
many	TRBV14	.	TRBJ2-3	CASSQLLSRDTQYF	TGTGCCAGCAGCCAACTGCTTAGCCGCGATACGCAGTATTTT
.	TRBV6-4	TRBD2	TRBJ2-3	CASSESGSGTDTQYF	TGTGCCAGCAGTGAAAGCGGGAGTGGCACAGATACGCAGTATTTT
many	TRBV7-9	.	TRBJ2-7	CASSYPRDNSYEQYF	TGTGCCAGCAGTTACCCTCGGGACAACTCCTACGAGCAGTACTTC
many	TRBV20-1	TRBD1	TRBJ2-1	CSANRDRGRNEQFF	TGCAGTGCAAACCGGGACAGGGGGAGAAATGAGCAGTTCTTC
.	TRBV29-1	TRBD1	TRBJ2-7	CSVRAAGGSYEQYF	TGCAGCGTCCGGGCGGCAGGGGGCTCCTACGAGCAGTACTTC
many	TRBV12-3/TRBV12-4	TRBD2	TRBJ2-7	CASSLGSGDEQYF	TGTGCCAGCAGTTTGGGTAGCGGGGACGAGCAGTACTTC
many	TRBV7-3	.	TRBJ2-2	CASSPKIFGGELFF	TGTGCCAGCAGCCCTAAGATCTTCGGCGGGGAGCTGTTTTTT
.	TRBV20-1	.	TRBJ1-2	CSARRGPGYTF	TGCAGTGCTAGACGGGGGCCTGGCTACACCTTC
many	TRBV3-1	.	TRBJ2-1	CASSQGAGRRIEQFF	TGTGCCAGCAGCCAAGGGGCCGGGCGGAGGATTGAGCAGTTCTTC
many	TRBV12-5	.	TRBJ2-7	CASGPAGGASDYEQYF	TGTGCTAGTGGTCCAGCCGGGGGTGCTAGCGATTACGAGCAGTACTTC
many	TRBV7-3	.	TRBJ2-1	CASSPRGLSYNEQFF	TGTGCCAGCAGCCCCCGGGGCCTCTCCTACAATGAGCAGTTCTTC
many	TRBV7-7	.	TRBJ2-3	CASSRGGTDTQYF	TGTGCTAGCAGCCGCGGGGGCACAGATACGCAGTATTTT